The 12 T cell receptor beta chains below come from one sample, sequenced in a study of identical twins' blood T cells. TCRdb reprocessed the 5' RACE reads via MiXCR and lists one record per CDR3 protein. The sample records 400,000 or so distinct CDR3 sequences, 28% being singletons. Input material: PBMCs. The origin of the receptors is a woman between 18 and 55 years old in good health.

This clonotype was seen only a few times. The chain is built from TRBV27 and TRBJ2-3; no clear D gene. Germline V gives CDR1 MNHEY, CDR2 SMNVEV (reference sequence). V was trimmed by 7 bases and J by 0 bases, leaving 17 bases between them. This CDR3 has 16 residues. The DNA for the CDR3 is TGTGCCAGCACCACAACCACGGCGTCCAGCACAGATACGCAGTATTTT. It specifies CASTTTTASSTDTQYF.

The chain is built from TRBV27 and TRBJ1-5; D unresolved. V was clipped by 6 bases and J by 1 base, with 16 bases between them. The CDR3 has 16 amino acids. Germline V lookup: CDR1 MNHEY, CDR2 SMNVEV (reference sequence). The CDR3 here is CASRPDGSGSNQPQHF. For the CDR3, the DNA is TGTGCCAGCAGACCTGACGGGAGCGGGAGCAATCAGCCCCAGCATTTT.

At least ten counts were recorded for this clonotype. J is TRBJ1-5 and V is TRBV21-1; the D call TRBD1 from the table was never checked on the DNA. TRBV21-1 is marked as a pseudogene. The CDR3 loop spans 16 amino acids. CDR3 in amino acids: CASLPGGVGFNQPQHF. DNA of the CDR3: TGTGCCAGCCTCCCGGGTGGGGTGGGCTTCAATCAGCCCCAGCATTTT.

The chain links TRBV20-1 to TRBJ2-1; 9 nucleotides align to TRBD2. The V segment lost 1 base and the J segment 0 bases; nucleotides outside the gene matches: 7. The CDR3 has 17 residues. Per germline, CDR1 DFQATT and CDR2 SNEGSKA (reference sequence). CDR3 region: CSARVAGGESSYNEQFF. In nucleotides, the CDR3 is TGCAGTGCTAGAGTTGCGGGGGGGGAGAGCTCCTACAATGAGCAGTTCTTC.

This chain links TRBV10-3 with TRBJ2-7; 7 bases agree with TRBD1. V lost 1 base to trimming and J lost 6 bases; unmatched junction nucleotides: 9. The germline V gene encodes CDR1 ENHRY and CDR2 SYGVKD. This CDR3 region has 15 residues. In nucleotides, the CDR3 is TGTGCCATCAGTGAGTTCGACAGGGCCTTTTCCGAGCAGTACTTC. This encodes CAISEFDRAFSEQYF.

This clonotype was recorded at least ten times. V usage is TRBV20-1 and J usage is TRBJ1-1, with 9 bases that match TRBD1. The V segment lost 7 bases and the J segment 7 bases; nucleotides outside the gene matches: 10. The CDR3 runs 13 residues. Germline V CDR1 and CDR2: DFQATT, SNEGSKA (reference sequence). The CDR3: CSVKGQGGGEAFF. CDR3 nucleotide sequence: TGCAGTGTCAAGGGACAGGGAGGCGGTGAAGCTTTCTTT.

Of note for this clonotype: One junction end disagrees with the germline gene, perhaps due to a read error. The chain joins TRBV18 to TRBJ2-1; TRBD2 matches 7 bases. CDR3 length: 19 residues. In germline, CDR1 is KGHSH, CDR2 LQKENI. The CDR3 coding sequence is TGTGCCAGCTCACCACTGCCCAGTGGGAGGGCCAGGTCCTACAAGGAGCAGTTCTTC. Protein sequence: CASSPLPSGRARSYKEQFF.

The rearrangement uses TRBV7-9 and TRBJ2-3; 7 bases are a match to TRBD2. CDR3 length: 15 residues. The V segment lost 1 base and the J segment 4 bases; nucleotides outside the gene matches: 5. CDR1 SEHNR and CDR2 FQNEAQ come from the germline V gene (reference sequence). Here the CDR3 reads CASSLEDGRADTQYF. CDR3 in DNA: TGTGCCAGCAGCTTAGAGGATGGGAGGGCAGATACGCAGTATTTT.

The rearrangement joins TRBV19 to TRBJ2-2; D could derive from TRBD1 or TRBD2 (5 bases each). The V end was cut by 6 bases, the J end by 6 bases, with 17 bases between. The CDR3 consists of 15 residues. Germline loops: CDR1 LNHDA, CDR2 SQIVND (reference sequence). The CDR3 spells CASSGDTRGSGELFF. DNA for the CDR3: TGTGCCAGTAGCGGGGATACGAGGGGATCCGGGGAGCTGTTTTTT.

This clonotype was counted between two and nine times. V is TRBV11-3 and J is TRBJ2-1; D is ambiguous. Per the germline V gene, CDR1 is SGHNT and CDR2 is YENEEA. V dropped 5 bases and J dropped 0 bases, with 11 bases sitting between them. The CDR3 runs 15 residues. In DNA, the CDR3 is TGTGCCAGCAGCCCCGACACCTACTCCTACAATGAGCAGTTCTTC. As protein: CASSPDTYSYNEQFF. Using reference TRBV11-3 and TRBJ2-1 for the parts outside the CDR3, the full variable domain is EAGVVQSPRYKIIEKKQPVAFWCNPISGHNTLYWYLQNLGQGPELLIRYENEEAVDDSQLPKDRFSAERLKGVDSTLKIQPAELGDSAVYLCASSPDTYSYNEQFFGPGTRLTVL.

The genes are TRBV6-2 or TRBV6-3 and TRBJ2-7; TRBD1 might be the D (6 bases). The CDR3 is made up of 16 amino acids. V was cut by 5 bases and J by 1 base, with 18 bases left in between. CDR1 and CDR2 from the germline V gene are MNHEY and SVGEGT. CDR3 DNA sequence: TGTGCCAGCAGTCGAGCCCTGGACAGCCGATCCTACGAGCAGTACTTC. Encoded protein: CASSRALDSRSYEQYF.

CDR3: CASSTGQASAYEQYF. In DNA, the CDR3 is TGTGCCAGCAGTACAGGACAGGCAAGCGCCTACGAGCAGTACTTC. The V call is TRBV25-1, the J call TRBJ2-7, with 7 bases identical to TRBD1. This CDR3 region has 15 residues. The junction had 9 bases not matched to a gene; V was cut back by 5 bases and J by 2 bases. CDR1 and CDR2 from the germline V gene are MGHDK and SYGVNS.